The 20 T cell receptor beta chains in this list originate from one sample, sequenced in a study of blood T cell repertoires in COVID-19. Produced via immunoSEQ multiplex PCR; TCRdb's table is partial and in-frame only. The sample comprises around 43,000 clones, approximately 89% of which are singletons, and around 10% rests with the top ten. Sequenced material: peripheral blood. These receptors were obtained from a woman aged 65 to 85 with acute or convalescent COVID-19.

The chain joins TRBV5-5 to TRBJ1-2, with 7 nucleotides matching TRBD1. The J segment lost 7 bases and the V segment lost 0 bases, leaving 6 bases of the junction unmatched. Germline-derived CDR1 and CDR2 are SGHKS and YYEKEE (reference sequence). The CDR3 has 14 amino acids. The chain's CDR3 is CASSLDRGEGGYTF. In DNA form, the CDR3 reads TGTGCCAGCAGCTTGGACAGGGGTGAGGGTGGCTACACCTTC.

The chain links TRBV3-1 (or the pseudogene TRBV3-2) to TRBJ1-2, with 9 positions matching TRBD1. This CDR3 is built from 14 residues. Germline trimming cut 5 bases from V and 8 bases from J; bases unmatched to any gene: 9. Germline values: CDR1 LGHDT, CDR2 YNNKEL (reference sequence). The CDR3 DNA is TGTGCCAGCAGCAACCGGGACAGGGAGAGGGGCTACACCTTC. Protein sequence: CASSNRDRERGYTF.

The CDR3 is CASSLRQGEQYV. The CDR3 DNA reads as TGTGCCAGCAGTTTACGACAGGGCGAGCAGTACGTC. The chain combines TRBV28 with TRBJ2-7, with 7 nucleotides matching TRBD1. The CDR3 is 12 residues long. V trimming: 2 bases; J trimming: 6 bases; junction bases outside the gene matches: 1. CDR1 and CDR2 from the germline V gene are MDHEN and SYDVKM.

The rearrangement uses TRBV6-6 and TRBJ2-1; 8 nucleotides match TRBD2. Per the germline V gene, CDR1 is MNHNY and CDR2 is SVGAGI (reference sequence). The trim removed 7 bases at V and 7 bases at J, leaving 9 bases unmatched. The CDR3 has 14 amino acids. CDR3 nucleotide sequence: TGTGCCAGCATCCCCAGCGGGAGTAGGAATGAGCAGTTCTTC. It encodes CASIPSGSRNEQFF.

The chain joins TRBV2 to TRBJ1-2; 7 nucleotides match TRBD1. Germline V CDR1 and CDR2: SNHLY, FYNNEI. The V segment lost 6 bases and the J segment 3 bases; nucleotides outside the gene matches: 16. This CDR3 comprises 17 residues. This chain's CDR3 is CASSLGPSGQVHYGYTF. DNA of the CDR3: TGTGCCAGCAGCCTGGGGCCTAGTGGACAGGTTCACTATGGCTACACCTTC. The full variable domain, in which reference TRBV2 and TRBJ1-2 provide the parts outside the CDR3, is EPEVTQTPSHQVTQMGQEVILRCVPISNHLYFYWYRQILGQKVEFLVSFYNNEISEKSEIFDDQFSVERPDGSNFTLKIRSTKLEDSAMYFCASSLGPSGQVHYGYTFGSGTRLTVV.

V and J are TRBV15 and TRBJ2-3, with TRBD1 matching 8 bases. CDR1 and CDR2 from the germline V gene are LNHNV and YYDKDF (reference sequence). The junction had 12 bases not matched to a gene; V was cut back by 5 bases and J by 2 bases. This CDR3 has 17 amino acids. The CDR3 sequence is CATSPRETGVHTDTQYF. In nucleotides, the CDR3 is TGTGCCACCAGCCCGCGCGAGACAGGGGTCCACACAGATACGCAGTATTTT.

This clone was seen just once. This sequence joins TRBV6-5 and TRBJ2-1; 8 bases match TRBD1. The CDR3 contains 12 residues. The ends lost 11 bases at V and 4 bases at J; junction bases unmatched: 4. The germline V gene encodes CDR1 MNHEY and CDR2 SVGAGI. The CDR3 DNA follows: TGTGCCGCCGGACAGGGTTACAATGAGCAGTTCTTC. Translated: CAAGQGYNEQFF.

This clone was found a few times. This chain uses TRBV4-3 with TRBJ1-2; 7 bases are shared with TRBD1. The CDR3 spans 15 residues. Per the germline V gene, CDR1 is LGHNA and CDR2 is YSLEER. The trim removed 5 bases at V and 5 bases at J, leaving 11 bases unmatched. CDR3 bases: TGCGCCAGCAGCGATTTGAAAGGGACAGTATATGGCTACACCTTC. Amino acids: CASSDLKGTVYGYTF.

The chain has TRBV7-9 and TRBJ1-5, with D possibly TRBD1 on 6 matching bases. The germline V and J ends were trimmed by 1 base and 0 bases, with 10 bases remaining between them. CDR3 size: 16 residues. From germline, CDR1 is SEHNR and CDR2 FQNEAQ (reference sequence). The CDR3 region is CASSLEQGLSNQPQHF. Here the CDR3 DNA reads TGTGCCAGCAGCTTAGAACAGGGCCTTAGCAATCAGCCCCAGCATTTT.

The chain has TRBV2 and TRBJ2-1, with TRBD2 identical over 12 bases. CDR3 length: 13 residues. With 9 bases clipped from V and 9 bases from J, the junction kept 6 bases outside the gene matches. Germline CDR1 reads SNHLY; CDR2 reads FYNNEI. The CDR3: CASLAGGSTEQFF. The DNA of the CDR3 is TGTGCCAGTCTAGCGGGGGGGAGTACTGAGCAGTTCTTC.

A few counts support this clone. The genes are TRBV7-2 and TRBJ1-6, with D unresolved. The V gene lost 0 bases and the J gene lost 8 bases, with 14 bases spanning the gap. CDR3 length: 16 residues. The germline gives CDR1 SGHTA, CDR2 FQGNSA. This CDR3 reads CASSLATAEGYSPLHF. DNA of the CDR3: TGTGCCAGCAGCTTAGCCACGGCCGAGGGTTATTCACCCCTCCACTTT.

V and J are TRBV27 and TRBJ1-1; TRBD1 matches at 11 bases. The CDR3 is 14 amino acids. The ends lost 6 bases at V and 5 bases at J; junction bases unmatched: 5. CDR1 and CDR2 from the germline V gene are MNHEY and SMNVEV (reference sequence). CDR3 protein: CASRGTGGITEAFF. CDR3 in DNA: TGTGCCAGCAGGGGGACAGGGGGTATAACTGAAGCTTTCTTT.

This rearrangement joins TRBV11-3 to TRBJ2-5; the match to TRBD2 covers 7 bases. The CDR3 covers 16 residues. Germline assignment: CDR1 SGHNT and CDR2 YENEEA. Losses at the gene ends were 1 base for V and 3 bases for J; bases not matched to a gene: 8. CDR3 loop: CASSLGGGLSEETQYF. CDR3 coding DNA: TGTGCCAGCAGCTTAGGGGGGGGACTATCAGAAGAGACCCAGTACTTC.

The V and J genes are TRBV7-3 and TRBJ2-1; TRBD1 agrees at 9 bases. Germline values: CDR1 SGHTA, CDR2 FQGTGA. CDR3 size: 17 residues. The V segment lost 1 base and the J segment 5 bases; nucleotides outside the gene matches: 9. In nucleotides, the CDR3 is TGTGCCAGCAGCTTAAGGGCCGGGACAGGGAACAACAATGAGCAGTTCTTC. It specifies CASSLRAGTGNNNEQFF.

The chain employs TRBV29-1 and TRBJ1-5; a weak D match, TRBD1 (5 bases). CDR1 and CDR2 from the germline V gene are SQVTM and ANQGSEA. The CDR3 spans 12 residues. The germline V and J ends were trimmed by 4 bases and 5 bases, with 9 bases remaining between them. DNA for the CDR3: TGCAGCGTTGCAGGGAAGGATCAGCCCCAGCATTTT. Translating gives CSVAGKDQPQHF.

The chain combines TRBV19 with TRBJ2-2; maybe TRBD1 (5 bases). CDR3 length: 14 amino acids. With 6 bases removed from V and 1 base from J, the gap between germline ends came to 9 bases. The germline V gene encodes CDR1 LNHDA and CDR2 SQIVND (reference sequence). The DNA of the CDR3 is TGTGCCAGTAGGGGCAGGGTGAACACCGGGGAGCTGTTTTTT. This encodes CASRGRVNTGELFF.

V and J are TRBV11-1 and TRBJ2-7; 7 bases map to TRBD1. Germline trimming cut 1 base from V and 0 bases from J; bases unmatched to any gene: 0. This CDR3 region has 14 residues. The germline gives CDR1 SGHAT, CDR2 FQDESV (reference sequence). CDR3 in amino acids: CASSLGDSSYEQYV. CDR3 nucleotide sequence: TGTGCCAGCAGCTTAGGGGACAGCTCCTACGAGCAGTACGTC.

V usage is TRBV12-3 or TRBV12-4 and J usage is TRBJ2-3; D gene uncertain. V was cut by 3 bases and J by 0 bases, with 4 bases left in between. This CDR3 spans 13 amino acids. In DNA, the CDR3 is TGTGCCAGCAGTTTTCTCAGCACAGATACGCAGTATTTT. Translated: CASSFLSTDTQYF.

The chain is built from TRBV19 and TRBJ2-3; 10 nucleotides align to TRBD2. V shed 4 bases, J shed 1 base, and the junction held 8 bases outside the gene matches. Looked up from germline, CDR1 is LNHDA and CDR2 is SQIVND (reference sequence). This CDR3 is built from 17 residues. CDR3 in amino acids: CASSRASGSSGTDTQYF. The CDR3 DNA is TGTGCCAGTAGTAGGGCTAGCGGGAGTTCAGGCACAGATACGCAGTATTTT.

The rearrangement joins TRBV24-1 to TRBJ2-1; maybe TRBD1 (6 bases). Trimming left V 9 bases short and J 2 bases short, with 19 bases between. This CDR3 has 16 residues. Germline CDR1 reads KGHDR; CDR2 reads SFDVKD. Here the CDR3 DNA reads TGTGCCACCGGGGACGCAGGGGTAGGGGCCTACAATGAGCAGTTCTTC. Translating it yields CATGDAGVGAYNEQFF.